This T cell receptor (beta chain) was recovered during a study of identical twins. TCRdb ran MiXCR on the 5' RACE reads and lists one entry per CDR3 protein. Of about 660,000 distinct CDR3 sequences listed, roughly 8% are singletons. The sample also formed part of further work on yellow fever vaccine responses in identical twins.

The sample was PBMCs. The clonotype originates from a woman younger than 35 in good health.

The DNA for the CDR3 is TGTGCCAGTAGTATTGGCAGGTTTAGCAATCAGCCCCAGCATTTT. Translating gives CASSIGRFSNQPQHF. The chain recombines TRBV19 with TRBJ1-5; D call uncertain. This CDR3 contains 15 residues. V was pared by 3 bases and J by 0 bases, with 9 bases between. Germline V lookup: CDR1 LNHDA, CDR2 SQIVND (reference sequence).